This T cell receptor (beta chain) was obtained from a study of T cell repertoires in cytomegalovirus infection. Background on the study: It was recently identified HLA-C-restricted and well-studied HLA-B-restricted CMV epitopes that the study used. Signatures in public TCR beta sequences pointed to both CMV infection and matching HLA type.

The study, taken as a whole, reports: Summed frequency of public TCR beta families distinguished CMV carriers with the relevant HLA. CMV-specific HLA-C-restricted TCR beta clonotypes dominated the ex vivo response.

A single record per CDR3 protein comes from TCRdb applying MiXCR to the reads. Of approximately 730,000 distinct CDR3 sequences listed, about 29% are singletons. This clonotype has a handful of counts. What it recognizes is unknown. Germline values: CDR1 MNHEY, CDR2 SMNVEV (reference sequence). Trimming stripped 5 bases from V and 5 bases from J, with 12 bases between. The CDR3 runs to 13 residues. The rearrangement links TRBV27 to TRBJ1-2; a possible D gene is TRBD1 (5 bases). This TCR was recovered from a human donor in good health (CMV status not recorded). Some clones in this sample may be carry-over from other donors' samples. This specimen consisted of cultured CD8+ T cells from PBMCs, obtained from culture after CMV antigen stimulation. DNA of the CDR3: TGTGCCAGCAGTCAGGGACTGCAGTATGGCTACACCTTC. Translating gives CASSQGLQYGYTF.